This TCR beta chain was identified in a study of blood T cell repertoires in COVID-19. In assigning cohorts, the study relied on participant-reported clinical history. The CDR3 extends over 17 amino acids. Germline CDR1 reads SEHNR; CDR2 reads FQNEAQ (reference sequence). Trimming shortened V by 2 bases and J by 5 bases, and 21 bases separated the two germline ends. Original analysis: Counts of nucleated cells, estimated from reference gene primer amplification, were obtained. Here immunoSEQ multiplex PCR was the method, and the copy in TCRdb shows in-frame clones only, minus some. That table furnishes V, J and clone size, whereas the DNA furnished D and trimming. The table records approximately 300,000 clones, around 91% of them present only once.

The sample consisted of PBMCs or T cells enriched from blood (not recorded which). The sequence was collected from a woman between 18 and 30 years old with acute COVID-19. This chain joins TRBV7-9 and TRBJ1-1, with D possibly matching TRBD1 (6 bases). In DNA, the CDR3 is TGTGCCAGCAGCTTAAAGCGTGGGGGCGGGCCGGGAACTGAAGCTTTCTTT. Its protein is CASSLKRGGGPGTEAFF.